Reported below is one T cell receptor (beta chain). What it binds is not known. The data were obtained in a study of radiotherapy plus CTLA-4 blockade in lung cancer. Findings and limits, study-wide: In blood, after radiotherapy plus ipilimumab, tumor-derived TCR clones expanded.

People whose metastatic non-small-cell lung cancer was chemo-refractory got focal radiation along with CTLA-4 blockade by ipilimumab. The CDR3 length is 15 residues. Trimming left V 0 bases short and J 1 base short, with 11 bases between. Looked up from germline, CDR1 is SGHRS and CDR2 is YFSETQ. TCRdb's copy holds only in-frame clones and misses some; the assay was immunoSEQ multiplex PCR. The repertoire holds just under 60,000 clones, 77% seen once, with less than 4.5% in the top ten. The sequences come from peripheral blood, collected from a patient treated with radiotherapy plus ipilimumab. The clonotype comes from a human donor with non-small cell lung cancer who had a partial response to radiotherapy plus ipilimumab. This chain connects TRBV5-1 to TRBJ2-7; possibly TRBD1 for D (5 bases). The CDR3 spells CASSLAQGLSYEQYF. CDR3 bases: TGCGCCAGCAGCTTGGCCCAGGGCCTTTCCTACGAGCAGTACTTC.